Below are 28 T cell receptor beta chains sequenced from a single sample in a study of shared clonotypes between healthy human individuals. CD45RO-negative cells were positively selected for CCR7, leaving out terminally differentiated effector memory CD45RA+ cells. Sequenced by immunoSEQ multiplex PCR; TCRdb stores in-frame clones only, minus some. The table has about 750,000 clones, over 90% seen once; the top ten hold around 24%. The source material was naive CD8+ T cells sorted from blood. The receptor source for this set is a young man in good health.

The J gene is TRBJ2-1, the V gene TRBV5-6; D is tentatively TRBD1 or TRBD2 (5 bases each). V lost 7 bases and J 9 bases, leaving 5 bases between the germline ends. The CDR3 is 9 amino acids. Germline loops: CDR1 SGHDT, CDR2 YYEEEE. The CDR3 sequence: CASGTEQFF. CDR3 bases: TGTGCCAGCGGGACTGAGCAGTTCTTC.

The rearrangement joins TRBV7-3 to TRBJ2-1; 8 positions match TRBD2. After removal of 2 bases from V and 7 bases from J, the junction contained 7 bases not matched to a gene. The CDR3 loop spans 15 amino acids. The germline V gene encodes CDR1 SGHTA and CDR2 FQGTGA. DNA of the CDR3: TGTGCCAGCAGCTTATGGAGCGGGAGAGGGAATGAGCAGTTCTTC. Translating gives CASSLWSGRGNEQFF.

The CDR3 is CASSEEGQGYNQPQHF. CDR3 sequence (DNA): TGTGCCAGCAGTGAAGAGGGACAGGGATACAATCAGCCCCAGCATTTT. The chain couples TRBV6-1 to TRBJ1-5; 9 bases fit TRBD1. The V segment lost 1 base and the J segment 3 bases; nucleotides outside the gene matches: 4. The CDR3 sequence is 16 residues long. Germline assignment: CDR1 MNHNS and CDR2 SASEGT.

The chain recombines TRBV28 with TRBJ2-7; D not resolved. This CDR3 region has 17 residues. Looked up from germline, CDR1 is MDHEN and CDR2 is SYDVKM. V lost 2 bases and J lost 4, with 21 bases in between. As DNA, the CDR3 is TGTGCCAGCAGTTTACCGTTAGTGGCGGAGCCGTCTTACGAGCAGTACTTC. It specifies CASSLPLVAEPSYEQYF.

J is TRBJ2-2 and V is TRBV27; D is possibly TRBD2 (5 bases). The CDR3 consists of 15 residues. V lost 3 bases to trimming and J lost 4 bases, with 12 bases between them. Per germline, CDR1 MNHEY and CDR2 SMNVEV (reference sequence). The DNA of the CDR3 is TGTGCCAGCAGTTTCAGGACCAGCGGCACCGGGGAGCTGTTTTTT. This sequence encodes CASSFRTSGTGELFF.

The chain carries TRBV7-9 and TRBJ2-3, with unresolved D. In germline, CDR1 is SEHNR, CDR2 FQNEAQ (reference sequence). V was cut by 7 bases and J by 4 bases, with 6 bases left in between. The CDR3 runs to 11 residues. Written as DNA, the CDR3 is TGTGCCAGCAAAGGTGCAGATACGCAGTATTTT. Translation gives CASKGADTQYF. Complete variable domain (other parts from reference TRBV7-9 and TRBJ2-3): DTGVSQNPRHKITKRGQNVTFRCDPISEHNRLYWYRQTLGQGPEFLTYFQNEAQLEKSRLLSDRFSAERPKGSFSTLEIQRTEQGDSAMYLCASKGADTQYFGPGTRLTVL.

The V and J genes are TRBV6-6 and TRBJ1-1; TRBD1 might be the D (5 bases). Trimming removed 10 bases from V and 4 bases from J, with 25 bases in between. The CDR3 spans 16 residues. CDR1 MNHNY and CDR2 SVGAGI come from the germline V gene (reference sequence). The CDR3 is CATSPLGTGSATEAFF. CDR3 nucleotides: TGTGCCACCTCGCCCCTGGGGACCGGGTCCGCCACTGAAGCTTTCTTT.

This clone has a handful of counts. The sample has other DNA sequences that encode this CDR3 too. The chain employs TRBV30 and TRBJ2-7; possible D gene TRBD1, 5 bases. This CDR3 has 14 residues. Germline V gene lookup returns CDR1 GTSNPN and CDR2 SVGIG (reference sequence). Trimming pared 0 bases from V and 4 bases from J, leaving 13 bases between. The CDR3, as DNA: TGTGCCTGGAGTGTAGGTGCAGGGCGGTACGAGCAGTACTTC. Amino acid sequence: CAWSVGAGRYEQYF.

The rearrangement joins TRBV9 to TRBJ2-3, with 7 bases lining up with TRBD2. The V segment lost 0 bases and the J segment 5 bases; nucleotides outside the gene matches: 15. CDR1 and CDR2 (germline): SGDLS, YYNGEE. The length of the CDR3 is 18 residues. Here the CDR3 reads CASSVGAISGNGLDTQYF. CDR3 DNA: TGTGCCAGCAGCGTAGGGGCCATCAGCGGGAACGGCTTAGATACGCAGTATTTT.

This rearrangement joins TRBV19 to TRBJ2-7; a possible D gene is TRBD2 (6 bases). V lost 5 bases to trimming and J lost 4 bases, with 18 bases between them. The length of the CDR3 is 15 residues. Looked up from germline, CDR1 is LNHDA and CDR2 is SQIVND (reference sequence). Here the CDR3 reads CASSPYRGGIYEQYF. CDR3 DNA: TGTGCCAGTAGTCCCTACCGTGGCGGGATATACGAGCAGTACTTC.

The genes are TRBV10-3 and TRBJ2-3; D is possibly TRBD1 or TRBD2 (5 bases each). Germline V gene lookup returns CDR1 ENHRY and CDR2 SYGVKD. The V end was cut by 3 bases, the J end by 4 bases, with 26 bases between. This CDR3 is 19 amino acids long. The CDR3 protein is CAISDWSGREMLRADTQYF. CDR3 nucleotide sequence: TGTGCCATCAGTGACTGGTCGGGCAGGGAGATGCTCAGGGCAGATACGCAGTATTTT.

This rearrangement joins TRBV7-9 to TRBJ2-5; 11 bases are a match to TRBD2. V lost 5 bases to trimming and J lost 4 bases; unmatched junction nucleotides: 6. Germline V gene lookup returns CDR1 SEHNR and CDR2 FQNEAQ (reference sequence). This CDR3 has 15 residues. CDR3 nucleotides: TGTGCCAGCAGCCTCCTAGCGGGAGGATCAGAGACCCAGTACTTC. It specifies CASSLLAGGSETQYF.

The V gene is TRBV5-4, the J gene TRBJ2-7, with unresolved D. Deletions cut 1 base from V and 6 bases from J, with 11 bases between. Germline values: CDR1 SGHNT, CDR2 YYREEE (reference sequence). This CDR3 spans 13 amino acids. CDR3 region: CASSLSEVREQYF. The CDR3 bases are TGTGCCAGCAGCTTGTCCGAGGTACGCGAGCAGTACTTC.

V gene TRBV29-1 combines with J gene TRBJ2-5, with TRBD2 matching over 9 bases. Trimming cost V 4 bases and J 5 bases; bases outside gene matches: 5. The CDR3 loop spans 13 amino acids. Looked up from germline, CDR1 is SQVTM and CDR2 is ANQGSEA. The CDR3 loop reads CSVVLAGEETQYF. The CDR3 coding sequence is TGCAGCGTTGTGTTAGCGGGAGAGGAGACCCAGTACTTC. The entire variable domain, with the rest obtained from reference TRBV29-1 and TRBJ2-5, is as follows: SAVISQKPSRDICQRGTSLTIQCQVDSQVTMMFWYRQQPGQSLTLIATANQGSEATYESGFVIDKFPISRPNLTFSTLTVSNMSPEDSSIYLCSVVLAGEETQYFGPGTRLLVL.

V and J are TRBV7-2 and TRBJ2-1; 10 nucleotides line up with TRBD2. The CDR3 runs 16 residues. CDR1 SGHTA and CDR2 FQGNSA come from the germline V gene. The V gene end was trimmed by 0 bases and the J gene end by 3 bases; junction bases not matched to a gene: 2. The CDR3 sequence: CASSLAGLADYNEQFF. The CDR3 DNA is TGTGCCAGCAGCTTAGCCGGACTAGCGGACTACAATGAGCAGTTCTTC.

A word on this clone: The identical CDR3 is also encoded by other nucleotide sequences in the sample. The J gene is TRBJ1-3, the V gene TRBV7-9, with D uncertain. The V and J ends lost 5 bases and 0 bases respectively, with 2 bases between them. This CDR3 has 12 amino acids. CDR1 and CDR2 from the germline V gene are SEHNR and FQNEAQ (reference sequence). The CDR3 nucleotides read TGTGCCAGCAGCGACTCTGGAAACACCATATATTTT. This encodes CASSDSGNTIYF. The variable domain in full, completed from reference TRBV7-9 and TRBJ1-3, reads DTGVSQNPRHKITKRGQNVTFRCDPISEHNRLYWYRQTLGQGPEFLTYFQNEAQLEKSRLLSDRFSAERPKGSFSTLEIQRTEQGDSAMYLCASSDSGNTIYFGEGSWLTVV.

This chain connects TRBV29-1 to TRBJ2-7; 11 bases agree with TRBD2. There are 19 residues in the CDR3. V was pared by 1 base and J by 0 bases, with 14 bases of the junction left unmatched. Looked up from germline, CDR1 is SQVTM and CDR2 is ANQGSEA. The CDR3 spells CSVEVPVGTSGTSSYEQYF. The CDR3 nucleotides read TGCAGCGTTGAAGTCCCCGTTGGGACTAGCGGTACGAGCTCCTACGAGCAGTACTTC.

V and J are TRBV27 and TRBJ1-5; D gene unclear. The germline V gene encodes CDR1 MNHEY and CDR2 SMNVEV (reference sequence). This CDR3 region has 14 residues. V lost 2 bases to trimming and J lost 4 bases, with 9 bases between them. CDR3 in DNA: TGTGCCAGCAGTTTAGGGTCAAGGAATCAGCCCCAGCATTTT. It specifies CASSLGSRNQPQHF.

V gene TRBV11-3 combines with J gene TRBJ2-1; the D gene is possibly TRBD2 (5 bases). The V and J ends lost 5 bases and 2 bases respectively, with 10 bases between them. Germline CDR1 reads SGHNT; CDR2 reads YENEEA. The CDR3 length is 14 residues. The CDR3 is CASSARGTYNEQFF. For the CDR3, the DNA is TGTGCCAGCAGCGCACGAGGGACCTACAATGAGCAGTTCTTC.

The chain uses TRBV27 and TRBJ1-2; D is possibly TRBD1 (6 bases). Trimming took 6 bases from V and 4 from J, leaving 24 bases between them. Per the germline V gene, CDR1 is MNHEY and CDR2 is SMNVEV (reference sequence). This CDR3 is 17 amino acids long. In DNA, the CDR3 is TGTGCCAGCAGCATTACAGTAGGGACAACTGGGGCCTATGGCTACACCTTC. Amino acids: CASSITVGTTGAYGYTF.

This chain uses TRBV7-9 with TRBJ2-7; no clear D gene. The CDR3 is made up of 12 amino acids. The germline V gene encodes CDR1 SEHNR and CDR2 FQNEAQ (reference sequence). The V end was cut by 5 bases, the J end by 6 bases, with 11 bases between. CDR3 coding DNA: TGTGCCAGCAGCCCCCCAGGTTCCGAGCAGTACTTC. Translation: CASSPPGSEQYF. Drawing the rest from reference TRBV7-9 and TRBJ2-7, the complete variable domain is DTGVSQNPRHKITKRGQNVTFRCDPISEHNRLYWYRQTLGQGPEFLTYFQNEAQLEKSRLLSDRFSAERPKGSFSTLEIQRTEQGDSAMYLCASSPPGSEQYFGPGTRLTVT.

CDR3 nucleotide sequence: TGTGCCAGCAGTTTACAGGTGAGCTCCTACGAGCAGTACTTC. This gives the protein CASSLQVSSYEQYF. The rearrangement uses TRBV27 and TRBJ2-7, with D unclear. The CDR3 extends over 14 amino acids. Germline-derived CDR1 and CDR2 are MNHEY and SMNVEV (reference sequence). Deletions cut 2 bases from V and 0 bases from J, with 8 bases between.

The chain couples TRBV10-3 to TRBJ2-3; 8 bases align to TRBD2. V dropped 3 bases and J dropped 0; count of bases not matched to a gene: 17. The CDR3 is made up of 20 amino acids. Germline CDR1 and CDR2: ENHRY and SYGVKD. CDR3 in amino acids: CAISDTLIVLAGSSTDTQYF. In DNA form, the CDR3 reads TGTGCCATCAGTGACACCTTAATTGTGCTAGCGGGCTCCAGCACAGATACGCAGTATTTT.

V and J are TRBV7-3 and TRBJ2-1; 14 bases are a match to TRBD2. The CDR3 spans 15 residues. Germline V gene sequence: CDR1 SGHTA, CDR2 FQGTGA. V was clipped by 5 bases and J by 7 bases; unmatched bases: 4. The CDR3: CASSATSGRVNEQFF. The CDR3 DNA is TGTGCCAGCAGCGCGACTAGCGGGAGGGTGAATGAGCAGTTCTTC.

Worth noting for this clone: Since a much larger clone is just one base distant, this may be a read error. V gene TRBV7-6 combines with J gene TRBJ2-1; 10 bases fit TRBD2. Trimming at V came to 5 bases and at J to 0 bases, leaving 1 base not matched to a gene. This CDR3 region has 15 residues. Per germline, CDR1 SGHVS and CDR2 FNYEAQ. CDR3 sequence reads: CASSPSGSSYNEQFF. The CDR3 DNA reads TGTGCCAGCAGCCCTAGCGGGAGCTCCTACAATGAGCAGTTCTTC.

This chain connects TRBV7-2 to TRBJ2-1; D ambiguous. The CDR3 consists of 11 residues. V was shortened by 2 bases and J by 6 bases, with 2 bases between the two germline ends. The germline V gene has CDR1 SGHTA and CDR2 FQGNSA. The CDR3 is CASSLTNEQFF. In DNA form, the CDR3 reads TGTGCCAGCAGCTTAACCAATGAGCAGTTCTTC.

The chain carries TRBV14 and TRBJ2-7; D ambiguous. The CDR3 loop spans 14 amino acids. Germline CDR1 is SGHDN and CDR2 is FVKESK. With 3 bases removed from V and 2 bases from J, the gap between germline ends came to 11 bases. The CDR3 DNA is TGTGCCAGCAGCCAGTTCGGAGACACCTACGAGCAGTACTTC. Translation gives CASSQFGDTYEQYF. Full variable domain (remainder filled in from reference TRBV14 and TRBJ2-7): EAGVTQFPSHSVIEKGQTVTLRCDPISGHDNLYWYRRVMGKEIKFLLHFVKESKQDESGMPNNRFLAERTGGTYSTLKVQPAELEDSGVYFCASSQFGDTYEQYFGPGTRLTVT.

The V call is TRBV19, the J call TRBJ1-2, with D hard to call. The CDR3 contains 16 residues. Trimming removed 3 bases at V and 4 bases at J, with 18 bases between. Looked up from germline, CDR1 is LNHDA and CDR2 is SQIVND (reference sequence). The CDR3: CASSIQAGGGFYGYTF. CDR3 bases: TGTGCCAGTAGTATTCAAGCGGGAGGCGGATTCTATGGCTACACCTTC.